Listed here is a single TCR beta chain. The target antigen is unknown. The V end lost 2 bases, the J end lost 3 bases, and 7 bases lay between the germline ends. Germline V gene lookup returns CDR1 LNHDA and CDR2 SQIVND (reference sequence). The CDR3 spans 14 residues. Molecular barcoded adaptors covering alpha/delta and beta/gamma chains were used on approximately 400 ng RNA. One entry per CDR3 protein results from TCRdb running MiXCR on the reads. Of some 130,000 distinct CDR3 sequences detected, 13% appear once; the ten largest clones hold roughly 9.6%. The data derive from a study of read filtering for tumor transcriptome and immune sequencing. Study-wide context: IR-seq gave about 3.5 to 10.27 million TCR reads per sample; RNA-seq gave roughly 75 to 1,400.

Study-wide results and limits: Compared with RNA-seq, IR-seq gave much higher clonotype depth and reliability. In IR-seq, single-read clonotypes were 65% to 90% of clonotypes but about 3.5% of reads.

The sequence was obtained from a donor at least 40 years old with multiple myeloma. Material for sequencing was a population of CD138-negative cells sorted from bone marrow. This rearrangement joins TRBV19 to TRBJ2-2; TRBD1 is a possible D gene (6 bases). Here the CDR3 reads CASSINRDTGELFF. CDR3 bases: TGTGCCAGTAGTATAAACAGGGACACCGGGGAGCTGTTTTTT.